Listed below are T cell receptor beta chains from one sample, sequenced in a study of T cell changes during pregnancy in multiple sclerosis. Sequencing was performed with immunoSEQ multiplex PCR; in TCRdb, only in-frame clones are kept and a portion is missing. The sample records about 76,000 clones, 90% to 95% being singletons. Material: peripheral blood, obtained in the first trimester of pregnancy. The receptors derive from a female donor in good health, enrolled as a control in a pregnancy study. CDR3s include the opening cysteine and the closing phenylalanine or tryptophan. D genes are given only for firm matches. Expanded clones are given a class, and other clones once, few, many or no size at all.

v_gene: TRBV7-9; j_gene: TRBJ1-1; abundance: once; len: 11; d_gene: -; CDR3aa: CASSLYSEAFF; CDR3nt: TGTGCCAGCAGCTTATATTCTGAAGCTTTCTTT
v_gene: TRBV2; j_gene: TRBJ2-3; abundance: once; len: 15; d_gene: -; CDR3aa: CASSKEQGPTDTQYF; CDR3nt: TGTGCCAGCAGTAAGGAACAGGGCCCCACAGATACGCAGTATTTT
v_gene: TRBV6-1; j_gene: TRBJ2-3; abundance: -; len: 14; d_gene: -; CDR3aa: CASSEGIATDTQYF; CDR3nt: TGTGCCAGCTCAGAGGGTATCGCCACAGATACGCAGTATTTT
v_gene: TRBV5-1; j_gene: TRBJ2-1; abundance: -; len: 15; d_gene: -; CDR3aa: CASSFSDSSYNEQFF; CDR3nt: TGCGCCAGCAGCTTTTCCGACAGTTCCTACAATGAGCAGTTCTTC
v_gene: TRBV6-6; j_gene: TRBJ2-1; abundance: -; len: 16; d_gene: TRBD2; CDR3aa: CASNSGSLSSYNEQFF; CDR3nt: TGTGCCAGCAACAGCGGGAGCCTCAGCTCCTACAATGAGCAGTTCTTC
v_gene: TRBV5-1; j_gene: TRBJ2-1; abundance: -; len: 17; d_gene: TRBD2; CDR3aa: CASSLGVLAGAYNEQFF; CDR3nt: TGCGCCAGCAGCCTGGGGGTACTAGCGGGAGCATACAATGAGCAGTTCTTC
v_gene: TRBV15; j_gene: TRBJ1-2; abundance: -; len: 13; d_gene: TRBD1; CDR3aa: CATSRTGESGYTF; CDR3nt: TGTGCCACCAGCAGAACAGGGGAGTCTGGCTACACCTTC
v_gene: TRBV5-1; j_gene: TRBJ2-1; abundance: once; len: 14; d_gene: -; CDR3aa: CASSLAQAYNEQFF; CDR3nt: TGCGCCAGCAGCTTGGCTCAGGCCTACAATGAGCAGTTCTTC
v_gene: TRBV6-1; j_gene: TRBJ2-5; abundance: -; len: 15; d_gene: -; CDR3aa: CASSDTRLGWETQYF; CDR3nt: TGTGCCAGCAGTGATACTAGGTTGGGGTGGGAGACCCAGTACTTC
v_gene: TRBV6-6; j_gene: TRBJ2-4; abundance: -; len: 16; d_gene: TRBD1; CDR3aa: CASSPHRGLVIGIQYF; CDR3nt: TGTGCCAGCAGTCCCCATAGGGGGCTTGTTATTGGCATTCAGTACTTC
v_gene: TRBV28; j_gene: TRBJ2-7; abundance: -; len: 15; d_gene: -; CDR3aa: CASSSQYKQVPEQYF; CDR3nt: TGTGCCAGCAGTTCACAATATAAACAGGTCCCCGAGCAGTACTTC
v_gene: TRBV7-2; j_gene: TRBJ2-7; abundance: -; len: 14; d_gene: -; CDR3aa: CASSLRPGGVLLVF; CDR3nt: TGTGCCAGCAGCCTCAGGCCGGGGGGCGTACTTCTGGTCTTC
v_gene: TRBV7-2; j_gene: TRBJ2-2; abundance: once; len: 15; d_gene: TRBD2; CDR3aa: CASSLREVVTGELFF; CDR3nt: TGTGCCAGCAGCTTACGGGAGGTTGTCACCGGGGAGCTGTTTTTT
v_gene: TRBV18; j_gene: TRBJ2-1; abundance: -; len: 17; d_gene: -; CDR3aa: CASSPPGWGRFFHEQFF; CDR3nt: TGTGCCAGCTCCCCCCCAGGGTGGGGGCGATTTTTCCATGAGCAGTTCTTC
v_gene: TRBV2; j_gene: TRBJ2-7; abundance: once; len: 15; d_gene: TRBD2; CDR3aa: CASTGDSGRSYEQYF; CDR3nt: TGTGCCAGCACGGGGGATAGCGGGAGATCCTACGAGCAGTACTTC
v_gene: TRBV7-9; j_gene: TRBJ2-4; abundance: -; len: 15; d_gene: TRBD1; CDR3aa: CASSLGQAHKNIQYF; CDR3nt: TGTGCCAGCAGCTTGGGACAGGCCCACAAAAACATTCAGTACTTC
v_gene: TRBV19; j_gene: TRBJ2-3; abundance: -; len: 14; d_gene: TRBD1; CDR3aa: CASSIKDRGDTQYF; CDR3nt: TGTGCCAGTAGTATCAAGGACAGGGGAGATACGCAGTATTTT
v_gene: TRBV29-1; j_gene: TRBJ2-5; abundance: once; len: 14; d_gene: TRBD2; CDR3aa: CSVESAGGGETQYF; CDR3nt: TGCAGCGTTGAATCCGCGGGGGGTGGAGAGACCCAGTACTTC
v_gene: TRBV7-9; j_gene: TRBJ2-5; abundance: -; len: 15; d_gene: TRBD1; CDR3aa: CASSRDRDYQETQYF; CDR3nt: TGTGCCAGCTCCCGGGACAGGGACTACCAAGAGACCCAGTACTTC
v_gene: TRBV6-1; j_gene: TRBJ2-7; abundance: -; len: 12; d_gene: TRBD1; CDR3aa: CASEDRIYEQYF; CDR3nt: TGTGCCAGTGAGGACAGGATCTACGAGCAGTACTTC
v_gene: TRBV11-3; j_gene: TRBJ2-2; abundance: -; len: 16; d_gene: -; CDR3aa: CASSPGLGTVAGELFF; CDR3nt: TGTGCCAGCAGCCCGGGACTGGGGACGGTCGCCGGGGAGCTGTTTTTT
v_gene: TRBV7-9; j_gene: TRBJ1-5; abundance: -; len: 16; d_gene: TRBD1; CDR3aa: CASSGGGTSFDQPQHF; CDR3nt: TGTGCCAGCAGCGGAGGGGGCACGTCCTTTGATCAGCCCCAGCATTTT
v_gene: TRBV25-1; j_gene: TRBJ2-3; abundance: -; len: 13; d_gene: -; CDR3aa: CASSLAGLDTQYF; CDR3nt: TGTGCCAGCAGTTTGGCGGGACTAGATACGCAGTATTTT
v_gene: TRBV27; j_gene: TRBJ2-3; abundance: -; len: 16; d_gene: TRBD1; CDR3aa: CASPPDGTGWLDTQYF; CDR3nt: TGTGCCAGCCCCCCGGACGGGACAGGGTGGTTAGATACGCAGTATTTT
v_gene: TRBV5-1; j_gene: TRBJ2-5; abundance: -; len: 21; d_gene: -; CDR3aa: CASSLRTPGSPAPTGRETQYF; CDR3nt: TGCGCCAGCAGCCTGAGAACCCCAGGGTCTCCGGCCCCCACAGGTCGAGAGACCCAGTACTTC
v_gene: TRBV2; j_gene: TRBJ2-5; abundance: -; len: 16; d_gene: -; CDR3aa: CASSENMVGRAETQYF; CDR3nt: TGTGCCAGCAGTGAAAACATGGTCGGCAGGGCAGAGACCCAGTACTTC
v_gene: TRBV19; j_gene: TRBJ1-1; abundance: few; len: 13; d_gene: -; CDR3aa: CASSIGGGTEAFF; CDR3nt: TGTGCCAGTAGTATAGGGGGCGGCACTGAAGCTTTCTTT
v_gene: TRBV28; j_gene: TRBJ2-5; abundance: once; len: 17; d_gene: TRBD2; CDR3aa: CASSLGTSGTSRGTQYF; CDR3nt: TGTGCCAGCAGTTTGGGGACTAGCGGAACTTCAAGAGGGACCCAGTACTTC
v_gene: TRBV12-5; j_gene: TRBJ2-2; abundance: -; len: 16; d_gene: TRBD1; CDR3aa: CASGLSGTGGRGELFF; CDR3nt: TGTGCTAGTGGTTTGAGCGGGACAGGGGGAAGGGGGGAGCTGTTTTTT
v_gene: TRBV28; j_gene: TRBJ1-5; abundance: -; len: 16; d_gene: TRBD1; CDR3aa: CASSTPGTGNNQPQHF; CDR3nt: TGTGCCAGCAGTACTCCCGGGACAGGGAACAATCAGCCCCAGCATTTT
v_gene: TRBV4-1; j_gene: TRBJ2-1; abundance: -; len: 18; d_gene: TRBD2; CDR3aa: CASSHLPGGSGSYNEQFF; CDR3nt: TGCGCCAGCAGCCACCTCCCCGGGGGGAGTGGTTCCTACAATGAGCAGTTCTTC
v_gene: TRBV29-1; j_gene: TRBJ2-1; abundance: -; len: 16; d_gene: -; CDR3aa: CSGERAGATLYNEQFF; CDR3nt: TGCAGCGGGGAGAGGGCGGGGGCGACCCTTTACAATGAGCAGTTCTTC
v_gene: TRBV5-6; j_gene: TRBJ2-7; abundance: -; len: 18; d_gene: -; CDR3aa: CASSSRTEGRGSSYEQYF; CDR3nt: TGTGCCAGCAGCTCAAGGACAGAGGGCCGAGGCAGCTCCTACGAGCAGTACTTC
v_gene: TRBV28; j_gene: TRBJ2-7; abundance: -; len: 14; d_gene: TRBD1; CDR3aa: CASSTGVNSYEQYF; CDR3nt: TGTGCCAGCAGCACAGGGGTGAACTCCTACGAGCAGTACTTC
v_gene: TRBV19; j_gene: TRBJ2-2; abundance: once; len: 17; d_gene: TRBD1; CDR3aa: CASSAPGTAIDTGELFF; CDR3nt: TGTGCCAGTAGTGCCCCCGGGACAGCAATAGACACCGGGGAGCTGTTTTTT
v_gene: TRBV4-1; j_gene: TRBJ2-3; abundance: -; len: 16; d_gene: -; CDR3aa: CASSQDRGLGTDTQYF; CDR3nt: TGCGCCAGCAGCCAAGATCGGGGGTTGGGCACAGATACGCAGTATTTT
v_gene: TRBV27; j_gene: TRBJ2-3; abundance: -; len: 14; d_gene: -; CDR3aa: CASSPVLLRDTQYF; CDR3nt: TGTGCCAGCAGCCCCGTTTTATTGAGGGATACGCAGTATTTT
v_gene: TRBV5-1; j_gene: TRBJ2-2; abundance: -; len: 13; d_gene: -; CDR3aa: CASSLAEAWELFF; CDR3nt: TGCGCCAGCAGCTTAGCAGAGGCCTGGGAGCTGTTTTTT
v_gene: TRBV7-9; j_gene: TRBJ2-2; abundance: -; len: 14; d_gene: -; CDR3aa: CASSLAQNTGELFF; CDR3nt: TGTGCCAGCAGCTTAGCACAAAACACCGGGGAGCTGTTTTTT
v_gene: TRBV5-6; j_gene: TRBJ1-1; abundance: -; len: 16; d_gene: -; CDR3aa: CASSGRSGNMNTEAFF; CDR3nt: TGTGCCAGCAGCGGCCGGTCAGGCAACATGAACACTGAAGCTTTCTTT
v_gene: TRBV29-1; j_gene: TRBJ1-2; abundance: -; len: 14; d_gene: -; CDR3aa: CSVDSGQGGYGYTF; CDR3nt: TGCAGCGTTGACTCCGGCCAGGGTGGCTATGGCTACACCTTC
v_gene: TRBV2; j_gene: TRBJ2-2; abundance: -; len: 18; d_gene: TRBD2; CDR3aa: CASSLGTSGRRGTGELFF; CDR3nt: TGTGCCAGCAGCCTCGGGACTAGCGGGAGGAGGGGCACCGGGGAGCTGTTTTTT
v_gene: TRBV5-1; j_gene: TRBJ2-2; abundance: -; len: 15; d_gene: TRBD1; CDR3aa: CASSVSTGGFRELFF; CDR3nt: TGCGCCAGCAGTGTATCGACAGGGGGATTCCGGGAGCTGTTTTTT
v_gene: TRBV7-9; j_gene: TRBJ2-7; abundance: once; len: 15; d_gene: -; CDR3aa: CASSYHRDPGDEQYF; CDR3nt: TGTGCCAGCAGCTATCACCGGGACCCGGGAGACGAGCAGTACTTC
v_gene: TRBV27; j_gene: TRBJ2-7; abundance: -; len: 15; d_gene: TRBD2; CDR3aa: CASSLSKSGSYEQYF; CDR3nt: TGTGCCAGCAGTCTATCAAAAAGCGGGAGTTACGAGCAGTACTTC
v_gene: TRBV2; j_gene: TRBJ2-3; abundance: -; len: 18; d_gene: -; CDR3aa: CASSFPRGTASYADTQYF; CDR3nt: TGTGCCAGCAGTTTTCCCCGGGGGACGGCGTCCTACGCAGATACGCAGTATTTT
v_gene: TRBV28; j_gene: TRBJ2-4; abundance: -; len: 14; d_gene: -; CDR3aa: CASSGGHEPTIQYF; CDR3nt: TGTGCCAGCAGTGGTGGACATGAACCCACCATTCAGTACTTC
v_gene: TRBV2; j_gene: TRBJ2-1; abundance: -; len: 15; d_gene: -; CDR3aa: CASSEGTASYNEQFF; CDR3nt: TGTGCCAGCAGTGAAGGGACAGCTTCCTACAATGAGCAGTTCTTC
v_gene: TRBV4-1; j_gene: TRBJ2-1; abundance: -; len: 17; d_gene: TRBD2; CDR3aa: CASSPRLAGSSYNEQFF; CDR3nt: TGCGCCAGCAGCCCTCGACTAGCGGGGAGCTCCTACAATGAGCAGTTCTTC
v_gene: TRBV5-1; j_gene: TRBJ1-1; abundance: -; len: 14; d_gene: -; CDR3aa: CASSLAHRNTEAFF; CDR3nt: TGCGCCAGCAGCTTGGCCCACAGGAACACTGAAGCTTTCTTT
v_gene: TRBV27; j_gene: TRBJ2-1; abundance: -; len: 14; d_gene: -; CDR3aa: CASSPTGFYNEQFF; CDR3nt: TGTGCCAGCAGTCCTACAGGGTTCTACAATGAGCAGTTCTTC
v_gene: TRBV19; j_gene: TRBJ1-1; abundance: -; len: 13; d_gene: -; CDR3aa: CATGQGLGTEAFF; CDR3nt: TGTGCCACCGGTCAGGGTTTGGGAACTGAAGCTTTCTTT
v_gene: TRBV28; j_gene: TRBJ2-3; abundance: -; len: 18; d_gene: TRBD2; CDR3aa: CASSFSGLAGGPGDTQYF; CDR3nt: TGTGCCAGCAGTTTCTCCGGACTAGCGGGAGGGCCAGGGGATACGCAGTATTTT
v_gene: TRBV5-5; j_gene: TRBJ2-2; abundance: -; len: 15; d_gene: TRBD1; CDR3aa: CASRTGTVGTGELFF; CDR3nt: TGTGCCAGCAGGACCGGGACAGTAGGCACCGGGGAGCTGTTTTTT
v_gene: TRBV6-1; j_gene: TRBJ1-6; abundance: -; len: 15; d_gene: TRBD1; CDR3aa: CASSATGTANSPLHF; CDR3nt: TGTGCCAGCAGTGCTACCGGGACAGCGAATTCACCCCTCCACTTT
v_gene: TRBV29-1; j_gene: TRBJ2-3; abundance: -; len: 14; d_gene: TRBD2; CDR3aa: CSVEWREGADTQYF; CDR3nt: TGCAGCGTTGAGTGGCGGGAGGGGGCAGATACGCAGTATTTT
v_gene: TRBV6-6; j_gene: TRBJ1-1; abundance: -; len: 16; d_gene: -; CDR3aa: CASSYSSADMNTEAFF; CDR3nt: TGTGCCAGCAGTTACTCATCGGCGGATATGAACACTGAAGCTTTCTTT
v_gene: TRBV30; j_gene: TRBJ2-7; abundance: -; len: 14; d_gene: TRBD2; CDR3aa: CAWAIGGRGYEQYF; CDR3nt: TGTGCCTGGGCGATTGGCGGGAGGGGATACGAGCAGTACTTC
v_gene: TRBV2; j_gene: TRBJ1-3; abundance: -; len: 16; d_gene: -; CDR3aa: CASSDSWVGSGNTIYF; CDR3nt: TGTGCCAGCAGTGATAGCTGGGTGGGGAGCGGAAACACCATATATTTT